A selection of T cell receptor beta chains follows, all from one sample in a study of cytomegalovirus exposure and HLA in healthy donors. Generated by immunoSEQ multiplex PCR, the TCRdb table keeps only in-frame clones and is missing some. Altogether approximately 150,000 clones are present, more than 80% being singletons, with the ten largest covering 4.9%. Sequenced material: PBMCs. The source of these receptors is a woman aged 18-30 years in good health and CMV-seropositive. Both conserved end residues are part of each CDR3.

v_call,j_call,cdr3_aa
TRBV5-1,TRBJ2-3,CASSSLAGGTDTQYF
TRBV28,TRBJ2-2,CASSLRTGILGTGELFF
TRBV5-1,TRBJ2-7,CASRQTGLAGRPYEQYF
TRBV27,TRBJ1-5,CASSLSSRRGQPQHF
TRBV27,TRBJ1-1,CASSLGPGTEAFF
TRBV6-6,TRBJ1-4,CASSFHDSNEKLFF
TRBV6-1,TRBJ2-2,CASSDTRGWTGELFF
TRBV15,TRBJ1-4,CATSRDRGTPYNEKLFF
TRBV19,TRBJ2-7,CASSIGVPVQPGKEQYF
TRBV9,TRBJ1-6,CASSESQGSNSPLHF
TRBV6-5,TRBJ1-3,CASARSGSGNTIYF
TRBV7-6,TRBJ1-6,CASSLSGGSPLHF
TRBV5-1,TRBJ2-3,CASSSKTGGDTQYF
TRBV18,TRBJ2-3,CASSQSEVVNTDTQYF
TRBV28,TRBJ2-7,CASSKGFSFGIPTVSDPSPYF
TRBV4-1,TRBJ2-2,CASSQVFRGGGGELFF
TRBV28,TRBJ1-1,CASQTGTTEAFF
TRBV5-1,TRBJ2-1,CASSLAAGLAGNEQFF
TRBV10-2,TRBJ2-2,CASRDSGGGTGELFF
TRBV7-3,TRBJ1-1,CASSLGGGEAFF
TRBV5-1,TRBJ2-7,CASSPIFSPSLLTAGEVEQYF
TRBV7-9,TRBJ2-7,CASSFGGLAGEQYF
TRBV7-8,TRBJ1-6,CASSFRGGSPLHF
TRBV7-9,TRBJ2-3,CASSSLAGSTDTQYF
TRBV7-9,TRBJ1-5,CASSPTGQSDQPQHF
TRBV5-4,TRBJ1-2,CASSSSGGPYGYTF
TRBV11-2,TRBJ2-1,CASSLRLAGGFNEQFF
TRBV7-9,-,CASSFSTGTGLEQYF
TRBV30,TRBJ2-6,CAWAPGTGANVLTF
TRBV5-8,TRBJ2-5,CASSLFRKETQYF
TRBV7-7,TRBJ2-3,CASSFLPQKGGEGDTQYF
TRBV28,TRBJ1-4,CASSWGTGLSNEKLFF
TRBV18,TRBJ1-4,CASSPPRQSTNEKLFF
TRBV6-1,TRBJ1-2,CASTQTGEANYGYTF
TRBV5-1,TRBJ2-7,CASSLAPMTSTGYEQYF
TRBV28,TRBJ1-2,CASSLDNRGRVYGYTF
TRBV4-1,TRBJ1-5,CASSQDEAGPYSNQPQHF
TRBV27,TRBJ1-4,CASSLGGPRDEKLFF
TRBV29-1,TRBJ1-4,CSVGQGATNEKLFF
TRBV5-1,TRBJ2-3,CASSLVTMVRGVDTQYF
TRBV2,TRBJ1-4,CASSEDKQGAVYEKLFF
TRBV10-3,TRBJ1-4,CAINWTGAGEKLFF
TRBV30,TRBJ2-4,CAWSAGQGDLAKNIQYF